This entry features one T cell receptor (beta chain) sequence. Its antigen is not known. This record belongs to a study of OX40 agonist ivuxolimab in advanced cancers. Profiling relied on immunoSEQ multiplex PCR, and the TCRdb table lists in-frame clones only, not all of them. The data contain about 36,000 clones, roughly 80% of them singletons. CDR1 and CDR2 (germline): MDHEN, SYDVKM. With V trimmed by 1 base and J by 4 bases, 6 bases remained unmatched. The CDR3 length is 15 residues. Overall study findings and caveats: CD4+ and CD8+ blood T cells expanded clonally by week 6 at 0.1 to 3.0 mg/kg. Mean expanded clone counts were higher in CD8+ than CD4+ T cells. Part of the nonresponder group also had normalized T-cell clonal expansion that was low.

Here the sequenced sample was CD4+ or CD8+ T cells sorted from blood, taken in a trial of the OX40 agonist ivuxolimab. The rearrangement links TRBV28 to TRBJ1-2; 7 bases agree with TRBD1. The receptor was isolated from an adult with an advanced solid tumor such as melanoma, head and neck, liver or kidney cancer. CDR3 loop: CASSLSTGAGYGYTF. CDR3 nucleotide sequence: TGTGCCAGCAGTTTATCTACAGGGGCAGGCTATGGCTACACCTTC.